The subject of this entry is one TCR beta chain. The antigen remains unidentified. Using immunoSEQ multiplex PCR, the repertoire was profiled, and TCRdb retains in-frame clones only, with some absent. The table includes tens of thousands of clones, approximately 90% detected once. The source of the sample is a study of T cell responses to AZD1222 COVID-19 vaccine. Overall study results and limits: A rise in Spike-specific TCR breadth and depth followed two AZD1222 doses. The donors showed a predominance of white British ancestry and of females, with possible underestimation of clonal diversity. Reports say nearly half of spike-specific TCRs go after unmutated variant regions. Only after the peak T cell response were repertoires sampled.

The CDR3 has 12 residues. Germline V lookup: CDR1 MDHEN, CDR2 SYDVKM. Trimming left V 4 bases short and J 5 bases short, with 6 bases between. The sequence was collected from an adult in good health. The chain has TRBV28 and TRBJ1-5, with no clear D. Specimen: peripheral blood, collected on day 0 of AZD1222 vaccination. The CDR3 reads CASSSPDQPQHF. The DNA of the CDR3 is TGTGCCAGCAGTTCCCCGGATCAGCCCCAGCATTTT.